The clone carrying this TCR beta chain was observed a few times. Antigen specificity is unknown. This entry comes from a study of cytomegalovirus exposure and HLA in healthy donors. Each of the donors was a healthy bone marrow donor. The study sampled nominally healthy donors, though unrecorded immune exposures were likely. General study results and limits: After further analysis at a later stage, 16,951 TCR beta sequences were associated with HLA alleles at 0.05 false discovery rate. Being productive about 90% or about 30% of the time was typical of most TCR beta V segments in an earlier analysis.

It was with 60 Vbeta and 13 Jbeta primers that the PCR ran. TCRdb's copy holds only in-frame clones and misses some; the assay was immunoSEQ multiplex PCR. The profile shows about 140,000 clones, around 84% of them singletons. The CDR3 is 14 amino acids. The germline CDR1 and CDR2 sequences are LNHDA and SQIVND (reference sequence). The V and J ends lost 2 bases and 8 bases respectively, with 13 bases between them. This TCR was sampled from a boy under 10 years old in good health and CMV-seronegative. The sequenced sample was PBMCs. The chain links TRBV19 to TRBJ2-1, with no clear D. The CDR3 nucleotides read TGTGCCAGTAGTATACGTCGGGTGCTCGATGAGCAGTTCTTC. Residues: CASSIRRVLDEQFF.